These 32 T cell receptor beta chains were all obtained from the same sample, sequenced in a study of blood T cell repertoires in COVID-19. Measured with immunoSEQ multiplex PCR; TCRdb has only the in-frame clones, and not every one. Among some 230,000 clones, just over 85% were seen once, and the ten largest hold 2.2%. The sequenced material came from peripheral blood. These TCRs come from a man younger than 45 who had recovered from COVID-19.

This chain joins TRBV19 and TRBJ1-1; 7 nucleotides line up with TRBD1. Germline assignment: CDR1 LNHDA and CDR2 SQIVND (reference sequence). The CDR3 spans 14 residues. Losses at the gene ends were 3 bases for V and 0 bases for J; bases not matched to a gene: 1. The CDR3 loop is CASSMTGMNTEAFF. CDR3 DNA: TGTGCCAGTAGTATGACAGGGATGAACACTGAAGCTTTCTTT.

J is TRBJ1-6 and V is TRBV2, with 8 bases aligning to TRBD1. Germline CDR1 reads SNHLY; CDR2 reads FYNNEI. This CDR3 has 18 residues. Unmatched junction bases numbered 18, after V lost 4 bases and J lost 10 bases. The CDR3 spells CASSVVGVSAGGRSPLHF. CDR3 DNA: TGTGCCAGCAGTGTCGTTGGGGTCTCGGCAGGGGGCAGGTCACCCCTCCACTTT.

The chain is built from TRBV11-2 and TRBJ2-7, with D possibly being TRBD2 (6 bases). This CDR3 comprises 16 residues. The ends were cut back, 1 base at V and 6 bases at J, with 19 bases in the middle. From germline, CDR1 is SGHAT and CDR2 FQNNGV. The CDR3 spells CASSLGPVSGGREQYF. DNA for the CDR3: TGTGCCAGCAGCTTAGGCCCCGTTTCCGGGGGACGCGAGCAGTACTTC.

This clone was found once. The chain is built from TRBV10-1 and TRBJ2-3, with 11 nucleotides matching TRBD2. The CDR3 covers 18 residues. From germline, CDR1 is WNHNN and CDR2 SYGVQD (reference sequence). Trimming at V came to 0 bases and at J to 0 bases, leaving 5 bases not matched to a gene. DNA of the CDR3: TGCGCCAGCAGTGAGTCCCTAGCGGGGGGACAGAGCACAGATACGCAGTATTTT. It specifies CASSESLAGGQSTDTQYF.

The rearrangement links TRBV2 to TRBJ1-4; unclear D gene. The CDR3 is made up of 14 amino acids. Germline CDR1 is SNHLY and CDR2 is FYNNEI. V was pared by 3 bases and J by 3 bases, with 8 bases between. In DNA, the CDR3 is TGTGCCAGCAGTGAGGGCAGATCTAATGAAAAACTGTTTTTT. It translates to CASSEGRSNEKLFF. Full variable domain (remainder filled in from reference TRBV2 and TRBJ1-4): EPEVTQTPSHQVTQMGQEVILRCVPISNHLYFYWYRQILGQKVEFLVSFYNNEISEKSEIFDDQFSVERPDGSNFTLKIRSTKLEDSAMYFCASSEGRSNEKLFFGSGTQLSVL.

This clone came up a few times. The gene calls are TRBV4-1 and TRBJ1-2; D possibly corresponds to TRBD1 (5 bases). The germline gives CDR1 MGHRA, CDR2 YSYEKL. V was shortened by 2 bases and J by 6 bases, with 19 bases between the two germline ends. This CDR3 spans 16 amino acids. The CDR3 nucleotides are TGCGCCAGCAGCCAAACCCAGGGCGCAACGCATAATGGCTACACCTTC. Residues: CASSQTQGATHNGYTF.

This clone was observed a handful of times. This chain connects TRBV18 to TRBJ1-1; D is undetermined. The germline V gene has CDR1 KGHSH and CDR2 LQKENI. This CDR3 is built from 12 residues. V lost 5 bases to trimming and J lost 6 bases, with 10 bases between them. CDR3 DNA sequence: TGTGCCAGCTCAGCGCTAGACTCTGAAGCTTTCTTT. Translating gives CASSALDSEAFF.

The rearrangement uses TRBV14 and TRBJ2-1, with 10 nucleotides matching TRBD2. The CDR3 has 15 amino acids. CDR1 and CDR2 from the germline V gene are SGHDN and FVKESK. Trimming cost V 4 bases and J 6 bases; bases outside gene matches: 6. The CDR3 DNA reads as TGTGCCAGCAGCCTAGGACTAGCGGAATTCAATGAGCAGTTCTTC. This sequence encodes CASSLGLAEFNEQFF.

The genes are TRBV30 and TRBJ1-5; a weak D match, TRBD1 (5 bases). Trimming stripped 0 bases from V and 10 bases from J, with 16 bases between. Germline V lookup: CDR1 GTSNPN, CDR2 SVGIG (reference sequence). The CDR3 is 14 amino acids. The CDR3, as DNA: TGTGCCTGGAGTGTAGTTCAGGGATCAACACCCCAGCATTTT. This encodes CAWSVVQGSTPQHF. The whole variable domain, remainder taken from reference TRBV30 and TRBJ1-5, is SQTIHQWPATLVQPVGSPLSLECTVEGTSNPNLYWYRQAAGRGLQLLFYSVGIGQISSEVPQNLSASRPQDRQFILSSKKLLLSDSGFYLCAWSVVQGSTPQHFGDGTRLSIL.

The chain carries TRBV12-3 or TRBV12-4 and TRBJ2-5, with D perhaps matching TRBD2 (5 bases). This CDR3 has 12 amino acids. Trimming stripped 5 bases from V and 4 bases from J, with 8 bases between. CDR3 loop: CASSLDSETQYF. CDR3 sequence (DNA): TGTGCCAGCAGTCTGGACTCAGAGACCCAGTACTTC.

This clone was counted a few times. This chain links TRBV3-1 (or the pseudogene TRBV3-2) with TRBJ1-3; TRBD1 matches at 11 bases. Germline V gives CDR1 LGHDT, CDR2 YNNKEL (reference sequence). This CDR3 spans 18 amino acids. With 1 base clipped from V and 3 bases from J, the junction kept 8 bases outside the gene matches. The CDR3 loop reads CASSQVVGQGAGGNTIYF. The DNA of the CDR3 is TGTGCCAGCAGCCAAGTTGTTGGACAGGGGGCTGGTGGAAACACCATATATTTT.

The chain is built from TRBV6-4 and TRBJ1-2; D ambiguous. Germline V gene lookup returns CDR1 MRHNA and CDR2 SNTAGT. This CDR3 region has 12 residues. V was trimmed by 0 bases and J by 13 bases, leaving 12 bases between them. The CDR3 nucleotides read TGTGCCAGCAGTGACTCGAGGGCGGGTTTCACCTTC. This translates into CASSDSRAGFTF.

The chain combines TRBV11-2 with TRBJ2-7; 8 bases are shared with TRBD1. In germline, CDR1 is SGHAT, CDR2 FQNNGV. This CDR3 region has 14 residues. V shed 4 bases, J shed 3 bases, and the junction held 5 bases outside the gene matches. CDR3 sequence (DNA): TGTGCCAGCAGCTCCCAGGGGGCATTCTACGAGCAGTACTTC. It yields the protein CASSSQGAFYEQYF.

V is TRBV4-3 and J is TRBJ2-5, with 10 bases lining up with TRBD2. Germline V gene lookup returns CDR1 LGHNA and CDR2 YSLEER. The CDR3 has 16 residues. V dropped 3 bases and J dropped 0; count of bases not matched to a gene: 4. The DNA for the CDR3 is TGCGCCAGCAGCCATGGGCTAGCGGGGGACCAAGAGACCCAGTACTTC. Translating it yields CASSHGLAGDQETQYF.

This chain joins TRBV5-8 and TRBJ2-7, with TRBD2 as a possible D gene (5 bases). The CDR3 spans 12 residues. Looked up from germline, CDR1 is SGHTS and CDR2 is YDEGEE. V lost 2 bases to trimming and J lost 3 bases, with 6 bases between them. CDR3 DNA: TGTGCCAGCAGCTTCGGGATCTACGAGCAGTACTTC. Its translation is CASSFGIYEQYF.

The J gene is TRBJ2-1, the V gene TRBV18, with D maybe TRBD2 (6 bases). CDR1 is KGHSH, CDR2 LQKENI, per germline. V shed 4 bases and J shed 8 bases, with 15 bases lying between them. The CDR3 contains 14 residues. CDR3 sequence (DNA): TGTGCCAGCTCACGTCCCGGGACTCGAGATGAGCAGTTCTTC. Translating gives CASSRPGTRDEQFF.

This chain uses TRBV5-4 with TRBJ1-1; a weak D match, TRBD1 (6 bases). From germline, CDR1 is SGHNT and CDR2 YYREEE (reference sequence). This CDR3 has 16 amino acids. Between the trimmed V and J ends, which lost 5 bases and 4 bases, there was a span of 21 bases. The CDR3 region is CASSSPLRGKGTEAFF. CDR3 DNA: TGTGCCAGCAGTTCCCCCCTCAGGGGAAAGGGCACTGAAGCTTTCTTT. Looking up the rest from reference TRBV5-4 and TRBJ1-1 gives the full variable domain: ETGVTQSPTHLIKTRGQQVTLRCSSQSGHNTVSWYQQALGQGPQFIFQYYREEENGRGNFPPRFSGLQFPNYSSELNVNALELDDSALYLCASSSPLRGKGTEAFFGQGTRLTVV.

V is TRBV11-1 and J is TRBJ1-5; 8 bases are shared with TRBD1. V lost 5 bases and J lost 6; bases outside the gene matches: 6. Germline V CDR1 and CDR2: SGHAT, FQDESV (reference sequence). The CDR3 has 14 residues. The CDR3 here is CASSPGQGGQPQHF. Written as DNA, the CDR3 is TGTGCCAGCAGCCCCGGACAGGGAGGTCAGCCCCAGCATTTT. The full variable domain, in which reference TRBV11-1 and TRBJ1-5 provide the parts outside the CDR3, is EAEVAQSPRYKITEKSQAVAFWCDPISGHATLYWYRQILGQGPELLVQFQDESVVDDSQLPKDRFSAERLKGVDSTLKIQPAELGDSAMYLCASSPGQGGQPQHFGDGTRLSIL.

V gene TRBV13 combines with J gene TRBJ2-7, with 11 bases identical to TRBD1. J gave up 3 bases and V 5 bases, and 9 bases lay outside the gene matches. Germline V lookup: CDR1 PRHDT, CDR2 FYEKMQ (reference sequence). The CDR3 runs 16 residues. CDR3 in amino acids: CASSGNPGQGGYEQYF. CDR3 DNA sequence: TGTGCCAGCAGCGGTAACCCGGGACAGGGGGGCTACGAGCAGTACTTC.

The gene calls are TRBV7-9 and TRBJ1-1, with TRBD1 matching 7 bases. V was pared by 3 bases and J by 3 bases, with 7 bases of the junction left unmatched. This CDR3 has 15 residues. Germline assignment: CDR1 SEHNR and CDR2 FQNEAQ (reference sequence). CDR3 protein: CASSFNRDRHTEAFF. DNA of the CDR3: TGTGCCAGCAGCTTCAACCGGGACAGACACACTGAAGCTTTCTTT.

This clone was seen repeatedly, ten times or more. The rearrangement links TRBV11-2 to TRBJ1-2, with 11 bases that match TRBD1. The CDR3 covers 15 residues. J was trimmed by 7 bases and V by 3 bases; bases with no gene match: 7. Germline V gene data show CDR1 as SGHAT and CDR2 as FQNNGV. The CDR3 bases are TGTGCCAGCAGCTTCCAAGGACAGGGGGCGCGTGGCTACACCTTC. This codes for CASSFQGQGARGYTF.

A remark on this clone: At one end, the junction sequence differs from germline, possibly due to a read error. The chain links TRBV12-3 or TRBV12-4 to TRBJ1-2, with 7 bases that match TRBD1. This CDR3 is 12 amino acids long. The CDR3 coding sequence is TGTGCCAGCAGTAGACAGGGTTCGGCCTCTCTCTTC. Translating gives CASSRQGSASLF.

The genes are TRBV5-6 and TRBJ2-5, with 7 bases aligning to TRBD1. CDR3 length equals 14 residues. Germline trimming cut 4 bases from V and 3 bases from J; bases unmatched to any gene: 6. CDR1 is SGHDT, CDR2 YYEEEE, per germline. The CDR3 DNA follows: TGTGCCAGCAGCCCGGTCGGGACAGAAGAGACCCAGTACTTC. Translated: CASSPVGTEETQYF.

The rearrangement joins TRBV29-1 to TRBJ2-2; 7 nucleotides line up with TRBD1. V trimming: 1 base; J trimming: 6 bases; junction bases outside the gene matches: 5. This CDR3 region has 14 residues. Germline V gene data show CDR1 as SQVTM and CDR2 as ANQGSEA. The CDR3 spells CSVEVGQVSGELFF. CDR3 DNA sequence: TGCAGCGTTGAAGTAGGACAGGTCTCCGGGGAGCTGTTTTTT.

This chain uses TRBV21-1 with TRBJ1-6. TRBV21-1 is annotated as a pseudogene. The CDR3 spans 23 residues. The CDR3 nucleotides are TGTGCCAGCAGCAAAGTTTCGTGGCAGGTTCTTTTATTGGGGAGCTCCTATAATTCACCCCTCCACTTT. Translated: CASSKVSWQVLLLGSSYNSPLHF.

This clone has ten or more counts. The rearrangement joins TRBV4-1 to TRBJ1-2; D gene ambiguous. The CDR3 loop spans 12 amino acids. V was shortened by 2 bases and J by 9 bases, with 10 bases between the two germline ends. Per the germline V gene, CDR1 is MGHRA and CDR2 is YSYEKL. CDR3 in DNA: TGCGCCAGCAGCCAACTCGGGATGAGCTACACCTTC. This sequence encodes CASSQLGMSYTF.

The chain has TRBV12-3 or TRBV12-4 and TRBJ1-5; D call uncertain. Deletions cut 6 bases from V and 6 bases from J, with 9 bases between. CDR3 length: 12 residues. CDR3 protein: CASRKSGQPQHF. The CDR3, as DNA: TGTGCCAGCAGGAAATCGGGTCAGCCCCAGCATTTT.

The chain carries TRBV7-2 and TRBJ2-3; TRBD1 might be the D (7 bases). V was shortened by 1 base and J by 6 bases, with 11 bases between the two germline ends. This CDR3 is 14 amino acids long. Looked up from germline, CDR1 is SGHTA and CDR2 is FQGNSA. This CDR3 is CASSLEGAGDTQYF. For the CDR3, the DNA is TGTGCCAGCAGCTTAGAGGGGGCGGGGGATACGCAGTATTTT.

The V gene is TRBV2, the J gene TRBJ1-6; possibly TRBD1 for D (6 bases). The V gene's germline CDR1 is SNHLY and CDR2 FYNNEI. Trimming stripped 3 bases from V and 9 bases from J, with 12 bases between. The CDR3 has 14 residues. The CDR3 sequence: CASSDQGFGSPLHF. For the CDR3, the DNA is TGTGCCAGCAGTGATCAGGGGTTCGGTTCACCCCTCCACTTT.

The chain combines TRBV3-1 (or the pseudogene TRBV3-2) with TRBJ1-2; tentative D call: TRBD1 (5 bases). The V gene lost 1 base and the J gene lost 6 bases, with 12 bases spanning the gap. This CDR3 contains 14 residues. Germline loops: CDR1 LGHDT, CDR2 YNNKEL (reference sequence). For the CDR3, the DNA is TGTGCCAGCAGCCAAGGGTACGGGGGGGATGGCTACACCTTC. Its protein is CASSQGYGGDGYTF.

This sequence joins TRBV4-1 and TRBJ2-7; D is possibly TRBD1 (5 bases). From germline, CDR1 is MGHRA and CDR2 YSYEKL. The CDR3 contains 14 residues. Trimming cost V 1 base and J 2 bases, with 9 bases left between them. The CDR3 DNA reads TGCGCCAGCAGCCAAGGGGCCAGGGCCTACGAGCAGTACTTC. It codes for CASSQGARAYEQYF.

The chain couples TRBV6-5 to TRBJ2-3; perhaps TRBD1 as D (5 bases). There are 14 residues in the CDR3. Germline CDR1 MNHEY, CDR2 SVGAGI. V gave up 5 bases and J gave up 10 bases, with 19 bases separating them. The CDR3 nucleotides are TGTGCCAGCAGTCTGGAGAGTCCTACCAGGGCGCAGTATTTT. Protein: CASSLESPTRAQYF.